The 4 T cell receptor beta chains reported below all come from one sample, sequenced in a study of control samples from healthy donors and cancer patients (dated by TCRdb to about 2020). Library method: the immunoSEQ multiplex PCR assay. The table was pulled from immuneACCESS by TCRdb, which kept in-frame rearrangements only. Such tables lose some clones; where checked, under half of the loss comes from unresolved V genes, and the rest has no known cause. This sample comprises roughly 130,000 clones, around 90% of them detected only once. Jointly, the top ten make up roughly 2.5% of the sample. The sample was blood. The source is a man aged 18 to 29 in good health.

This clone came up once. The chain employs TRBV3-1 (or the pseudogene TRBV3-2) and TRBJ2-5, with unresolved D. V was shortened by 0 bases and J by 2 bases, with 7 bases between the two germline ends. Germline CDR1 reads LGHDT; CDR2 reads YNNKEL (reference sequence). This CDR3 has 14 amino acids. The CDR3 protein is CASSQEGRQETQYF. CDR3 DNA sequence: TGTGCCAGCAGCCAAGAAGGTCGTCAAGAGACCCAGTACTTC.

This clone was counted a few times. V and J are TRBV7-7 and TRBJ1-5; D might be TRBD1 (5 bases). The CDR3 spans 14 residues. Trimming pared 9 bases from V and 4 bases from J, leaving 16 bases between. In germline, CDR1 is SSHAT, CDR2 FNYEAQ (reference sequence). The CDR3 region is CARRPGQTNQPQHF. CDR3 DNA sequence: TGTGCCAGAAGGCCAGGGCAGACAAATCAGCCCCAGCATTTT.

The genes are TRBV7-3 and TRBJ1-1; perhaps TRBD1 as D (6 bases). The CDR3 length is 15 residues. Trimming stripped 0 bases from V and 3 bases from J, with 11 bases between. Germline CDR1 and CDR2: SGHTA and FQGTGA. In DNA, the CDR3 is TGTGCCAGCAGCTTAACGCCGGGGGCAGACACTGAAGCTTTCTTT. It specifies CASSLTPGADTEAFF.

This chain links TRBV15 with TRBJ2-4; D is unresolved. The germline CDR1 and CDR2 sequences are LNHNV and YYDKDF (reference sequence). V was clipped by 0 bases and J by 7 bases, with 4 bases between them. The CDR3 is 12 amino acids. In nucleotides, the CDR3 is TGTGCCACCAGCAGAGAAGGGAACATTCAGTACTTC. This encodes CATSREGNIQYF.